This T cell receptor beta chain emerged from a study of blood T cell repertoires in COVID-19 (dated by TCRdb to the early 2020s). The study in broad terms: Samples covering the acute and convalescent phases of COVID-19 were provided by collaborators in the United States, Italy and Spain. The material from the prospective study consisted of cDNA or gDNA derived from T cells, B-cell-depleted T cells, or PBMCs. Deeply sampled blood TCRbeta repertoires from subjects exposed to, actively infected with, or recovered from COVID-19 were included in the dataset. Where available, HLA class I and class II types were obtained from metadata supplied by the sample provider rather than from assay-based typing. Samples came from the ongoing ImmuneRACE study (first 160 participants) plus 1,254 subjects from 6 global collaborators. A de-identified subject ID, COVID-19 status, age in years and sex were almost always included in the sample metadata. The repertoires were made available in a free public database intended to serve as a resource for research on the immune response to SARS-CoV-2. Study-level results and caveats: Clinical and demographic metadata were provided uncurated, with the amount varying by source and participant.

TCRbeta CDR3 regions were amplified from genomic DNA by means of the immunoSEQ Assay, a bias-controlled multiplex PCR. From the authors' description of their analysis: The number of nucleated cells in each sample was estimated from the amplification of reference gene primers within the assay. Sequence reads were collapsed and filtered to measure the absolute abundance of every unique TCRbeta CDR3 rearrangement. For each sample, productive Simpson clonality was calculated as the square root of Simpson's diversity index across productive rearrangements. TCRdb stores this immuneACCESS table with in-frame sequences only. Part of the clones is absent; in the studies checked, under half of the shortfall reflects unresolved V genes, and no reason is known for the rest. V, J and clone size were drawn from that table, and D and trimming were deduced from the DNA. The sample table contains about 190,000 clones; only one count was recorded for 70% to 85% of them. Jointly, the top ten make up around 3.5% of the sample.

Taken from cysteine to phenylalanine, the CDR3 has 16 residues. Just CDR3 DNA is preserved here, 48 bases in frame from base 1. V lost 4 bases and J lost 7 bases; the stretch between them is 20 bases long. CDR1 is given as SGHNT and CDR2 as YYREEE, both from the germline V gene (reference sequence). In the prospective study, participants were roughly 18 to 95 years old, resided in approximately 25 geographic areas of the United States, and were enrolled through a virtual design. Cohort assignment in the prospective study relied on participant-reported clinical history from a screening survey and a study questionnaire. Recovered participants in ImmuneRACE Cohort 3 were defined by two consecutive negative NP/OP PCR tests, clearance by a healthcare professional, or resolution of symptoms. Each participant in the prospective study had whole blood, serum and a nasopharyngeal or oropharyngeal swab collected by mobile phlebotomists. Prospective study participants could optionally give additional blood draws and questionnaires over a roughly two-month period. Blood samples from the prospective study were shipped frozen or at room temperature prior to DNA extraction.

Regarding this clone: The clone's antigen remains unknown. Base qualities are not recorded, but no much larger clone differs from it by a single base.

The sequencing input was PBMCs or T cells enriched from blood (not recorded which). The chain is assembled from TRBV5-4 and TRBJ2-2; TRBD1 is a weak D gene call, 6 bases matching. The receptor was isolated from a woman in her 30s who had recovered from COVID-19. The bases are TGTGCCAGCAGCGGGGGCGACAGAAGGGTAATCGGGGAGCTGTTTTTT. This is translated as CASSGGDRRVIGELFF.